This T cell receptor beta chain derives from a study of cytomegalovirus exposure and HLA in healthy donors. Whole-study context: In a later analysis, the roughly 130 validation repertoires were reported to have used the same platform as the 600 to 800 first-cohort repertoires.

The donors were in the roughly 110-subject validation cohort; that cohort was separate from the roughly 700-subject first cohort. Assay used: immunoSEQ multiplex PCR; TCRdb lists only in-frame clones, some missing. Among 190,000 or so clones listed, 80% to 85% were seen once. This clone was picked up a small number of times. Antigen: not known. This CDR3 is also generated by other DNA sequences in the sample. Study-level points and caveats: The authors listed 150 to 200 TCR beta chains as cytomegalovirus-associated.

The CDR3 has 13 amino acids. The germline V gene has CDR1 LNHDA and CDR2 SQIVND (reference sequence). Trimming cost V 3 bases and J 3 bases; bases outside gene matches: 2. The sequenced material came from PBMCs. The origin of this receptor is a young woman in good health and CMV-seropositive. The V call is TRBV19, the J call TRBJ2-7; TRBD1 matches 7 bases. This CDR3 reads CASSIGDSYEQYF. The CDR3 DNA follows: TGTGCCAGTAGTATCGGGGACAGCTACGAGCAGTACTTC. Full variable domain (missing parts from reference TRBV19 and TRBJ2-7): DGGITQSPKYLFRKEGQNVTLSCEQNLNHDAMYWYRQDPGQGLRLIYYSQIVNDFQKGDIAEGYSVSREKKESFPLTVTSAQKNPTAFYLCASSIGDSYEQYFGPGTRLTVT.